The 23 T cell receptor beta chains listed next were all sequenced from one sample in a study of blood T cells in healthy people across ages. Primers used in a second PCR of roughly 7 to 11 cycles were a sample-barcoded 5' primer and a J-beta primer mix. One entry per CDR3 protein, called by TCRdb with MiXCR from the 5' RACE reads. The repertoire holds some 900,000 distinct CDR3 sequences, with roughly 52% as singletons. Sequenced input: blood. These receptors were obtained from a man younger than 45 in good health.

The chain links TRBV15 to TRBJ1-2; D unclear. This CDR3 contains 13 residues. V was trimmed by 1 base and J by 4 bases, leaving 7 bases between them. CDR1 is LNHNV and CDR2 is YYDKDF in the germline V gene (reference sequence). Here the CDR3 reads CATSRGRVYGYTF. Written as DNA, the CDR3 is TGTGCCACCAGCAGAGGAAGGGTCTATGGCTACACCTTC. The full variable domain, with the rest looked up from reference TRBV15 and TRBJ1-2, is DAMVIQNPRYQVTQFGKPVTLSCSQTLNHNVMYWYQQKSSQAPKLLFHYYDKDFNNEADTPDNFQSRRPNTSFCFLDIRSPGLGDTAMYLCATSRGRVYGYTFGSGTRLTVV.

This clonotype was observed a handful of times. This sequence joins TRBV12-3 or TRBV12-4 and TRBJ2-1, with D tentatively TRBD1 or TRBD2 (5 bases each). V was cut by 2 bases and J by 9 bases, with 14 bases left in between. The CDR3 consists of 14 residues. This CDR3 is CASSLLRTGGEQFF. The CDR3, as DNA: TGTGCCAGCAGTTTATTGAGAACTGGGGGTGAGCAGTTCTTC.

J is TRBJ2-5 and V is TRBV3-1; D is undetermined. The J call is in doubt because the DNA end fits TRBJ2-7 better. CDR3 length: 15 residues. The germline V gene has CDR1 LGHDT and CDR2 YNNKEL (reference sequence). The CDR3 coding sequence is TGTGCCAGCACTCCGTTGAACGGTCCGGCCTACGAGCAGTACTTC. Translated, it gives CASTPLNGPAYEQYF.

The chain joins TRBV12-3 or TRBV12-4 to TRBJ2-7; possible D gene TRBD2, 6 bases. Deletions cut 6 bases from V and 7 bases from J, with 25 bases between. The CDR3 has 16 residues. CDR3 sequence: CASSDFRDFTYNEQYF. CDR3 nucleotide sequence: TGTGCCAGCAGCGACTTCCGGGACTTTACTTACAATGAGCAGTACTTC.

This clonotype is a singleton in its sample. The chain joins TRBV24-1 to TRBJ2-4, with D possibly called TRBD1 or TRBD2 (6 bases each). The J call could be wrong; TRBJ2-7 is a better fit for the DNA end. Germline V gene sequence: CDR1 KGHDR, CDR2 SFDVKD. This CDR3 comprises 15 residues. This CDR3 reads CATSNGPGAIYEQYF. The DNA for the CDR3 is TGTGCCACCAGTAATGGGCCGGGGGCCATCTACGAGCAGTACTTC.

The CDR3 loop is CSGGGPGDNYGYTF. CDR3 in DNA: TGCAGTGGCGGAGGCCCCGGGGACAACTATGGCTACACCTTC. The gene calls are TRBV20-1 and TRBJ1-2, with D perhaps TRBD1 (5 bases). This CDR3 region has 14 residues. Germline CDR1 is DFQATT and CDR2 is SNEGSKA (reference sequence). V was cut by 7 bases and J by 2 bases, with 17 bases left in between.

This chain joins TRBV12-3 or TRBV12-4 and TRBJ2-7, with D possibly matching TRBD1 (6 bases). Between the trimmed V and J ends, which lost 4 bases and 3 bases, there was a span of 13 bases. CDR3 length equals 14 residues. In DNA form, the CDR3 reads TGTGCCAGCAGTTCTCCGGGACACATCTACGAGCAGTACTTC. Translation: CASSSPGHIYEQYF.

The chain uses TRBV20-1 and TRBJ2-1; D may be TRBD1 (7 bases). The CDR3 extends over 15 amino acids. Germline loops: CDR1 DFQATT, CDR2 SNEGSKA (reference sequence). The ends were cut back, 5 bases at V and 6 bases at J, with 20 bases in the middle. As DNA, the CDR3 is TGCAGTGCTGGGGTAGGAGGGGGCTGGGGCAATGAGCAGTTCTTC. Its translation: CSAGVGGGWGNEQFF.

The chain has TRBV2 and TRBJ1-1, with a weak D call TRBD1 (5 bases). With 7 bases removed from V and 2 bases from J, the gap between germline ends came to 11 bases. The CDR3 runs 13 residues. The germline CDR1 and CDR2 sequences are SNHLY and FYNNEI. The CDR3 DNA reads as TGTGCCAGCATACGGGACTTAAACACTGAAGCTTTCTTT. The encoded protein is CASIRDLNTEAFF.

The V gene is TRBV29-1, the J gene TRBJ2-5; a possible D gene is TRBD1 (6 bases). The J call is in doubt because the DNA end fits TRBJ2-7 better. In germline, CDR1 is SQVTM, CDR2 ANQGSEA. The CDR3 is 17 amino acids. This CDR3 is CSVEVAATGIYPYEQYF. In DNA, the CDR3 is TGCAGCGTTGAAGTGGCCGCAACAGGGATATACCCCTACGAGCAGTACTTC.

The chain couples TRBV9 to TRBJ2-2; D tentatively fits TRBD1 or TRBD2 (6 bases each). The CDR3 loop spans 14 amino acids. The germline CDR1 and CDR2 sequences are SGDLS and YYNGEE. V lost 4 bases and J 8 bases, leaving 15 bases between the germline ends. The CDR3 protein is CASSKEGGLGELFF. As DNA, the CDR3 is TGTGCCAGCAGCAAAGAGGGGGGATTGGGGGAGCTGTTTTTT.

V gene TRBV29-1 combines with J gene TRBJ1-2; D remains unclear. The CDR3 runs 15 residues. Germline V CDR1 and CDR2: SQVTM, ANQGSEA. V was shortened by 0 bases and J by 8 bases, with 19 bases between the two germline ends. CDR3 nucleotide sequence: TGCAGCGTTGAAGACATTGACAACCTAAGTAGAGGCTACACCTTC. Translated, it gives CSVEDIDNLSRGYTF.

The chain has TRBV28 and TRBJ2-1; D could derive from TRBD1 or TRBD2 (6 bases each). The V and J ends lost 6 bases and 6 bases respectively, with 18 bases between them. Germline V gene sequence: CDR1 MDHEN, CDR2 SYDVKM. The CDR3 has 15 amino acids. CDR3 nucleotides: TGTGCCAGCAGAGCTCCCCCGGGGGCGATCAATGAGCAGTTCTTC. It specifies CASRAPPGAINEQFF.

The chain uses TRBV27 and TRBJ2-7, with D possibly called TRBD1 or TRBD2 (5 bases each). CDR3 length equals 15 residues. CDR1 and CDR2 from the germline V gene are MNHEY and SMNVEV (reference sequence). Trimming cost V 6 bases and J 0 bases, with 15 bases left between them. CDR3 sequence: CASSPGTESSYEQYF. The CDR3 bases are TGTGCCAGCAGCCCCGGGACGGAGAGCTCCTACGAGCAGTACTTC.

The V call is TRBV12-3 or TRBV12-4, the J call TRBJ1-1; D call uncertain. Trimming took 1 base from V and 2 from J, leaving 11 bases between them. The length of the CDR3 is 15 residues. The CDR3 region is CASSLEATGNTEAFF. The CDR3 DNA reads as TGTGCCAGCAGTTTAGAGGCCACCGGAAACACTGAAGCTTTCTTT.

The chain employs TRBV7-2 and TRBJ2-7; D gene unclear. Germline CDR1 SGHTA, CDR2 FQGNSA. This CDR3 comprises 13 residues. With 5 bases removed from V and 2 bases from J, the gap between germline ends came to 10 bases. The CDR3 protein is CASSTTRTYEQYF. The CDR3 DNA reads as TGTGCCAGCAGCACCACACGGACCTACGAGCAGTACTTC.

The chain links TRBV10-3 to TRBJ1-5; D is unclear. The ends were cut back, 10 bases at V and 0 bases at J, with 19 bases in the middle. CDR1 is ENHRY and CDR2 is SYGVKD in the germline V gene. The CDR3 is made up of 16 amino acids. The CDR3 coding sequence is TGTGCCACCAGAAATCCGGCGGGATATAGCAATCAGCCCCAGCATTTT. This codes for CATRNPAGYSNQPQHF.

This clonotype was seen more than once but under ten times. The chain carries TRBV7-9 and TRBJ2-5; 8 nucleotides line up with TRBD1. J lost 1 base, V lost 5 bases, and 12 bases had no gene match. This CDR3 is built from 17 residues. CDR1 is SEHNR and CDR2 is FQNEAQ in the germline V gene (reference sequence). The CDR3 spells CASSPLTGGGFQETQYF. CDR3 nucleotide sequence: TGTGCCAGCAGCCCTCTTACAGGGGGAGGATTCCAAGAGACCCAGTACTTC.

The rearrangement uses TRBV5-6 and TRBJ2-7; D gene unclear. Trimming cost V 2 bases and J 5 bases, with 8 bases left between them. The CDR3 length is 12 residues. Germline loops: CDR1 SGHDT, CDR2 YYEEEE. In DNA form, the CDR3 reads TGTGCCAGCAGCTTTCCCTCTCACGAGCAGTACTTC. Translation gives CASSFPSHEQYF.

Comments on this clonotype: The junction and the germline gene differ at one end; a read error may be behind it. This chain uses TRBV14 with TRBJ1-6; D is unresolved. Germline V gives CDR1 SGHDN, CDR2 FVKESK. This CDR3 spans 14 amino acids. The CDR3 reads CASTGSSYNSPLQF. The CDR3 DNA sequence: TGTGCCAGCACAGGCAGCTCCTATAATTCACCCCTCCAATTT.

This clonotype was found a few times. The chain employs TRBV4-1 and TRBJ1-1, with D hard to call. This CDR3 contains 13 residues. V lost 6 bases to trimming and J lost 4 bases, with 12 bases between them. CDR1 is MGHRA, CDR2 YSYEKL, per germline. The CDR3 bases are TGCGCCAGCAGTGCTACAATAGGCACTGAAGCTTTCTTT. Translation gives CASSATIGTEAFF.

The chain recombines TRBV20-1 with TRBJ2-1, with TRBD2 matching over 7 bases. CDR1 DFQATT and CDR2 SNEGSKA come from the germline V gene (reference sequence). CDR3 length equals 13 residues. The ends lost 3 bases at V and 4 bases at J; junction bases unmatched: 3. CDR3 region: CSASGGTYNEQFF. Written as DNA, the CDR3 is TGCAGTGCTAGCGGGGGGACTTACAATGAGCAGTTCTTC.

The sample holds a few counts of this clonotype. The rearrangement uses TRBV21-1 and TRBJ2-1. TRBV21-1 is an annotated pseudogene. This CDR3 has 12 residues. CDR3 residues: CASSKRHNEQFF. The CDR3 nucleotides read TGTGCCAGCAGCAAGAGACACAATGAGCAGTTCTTC.